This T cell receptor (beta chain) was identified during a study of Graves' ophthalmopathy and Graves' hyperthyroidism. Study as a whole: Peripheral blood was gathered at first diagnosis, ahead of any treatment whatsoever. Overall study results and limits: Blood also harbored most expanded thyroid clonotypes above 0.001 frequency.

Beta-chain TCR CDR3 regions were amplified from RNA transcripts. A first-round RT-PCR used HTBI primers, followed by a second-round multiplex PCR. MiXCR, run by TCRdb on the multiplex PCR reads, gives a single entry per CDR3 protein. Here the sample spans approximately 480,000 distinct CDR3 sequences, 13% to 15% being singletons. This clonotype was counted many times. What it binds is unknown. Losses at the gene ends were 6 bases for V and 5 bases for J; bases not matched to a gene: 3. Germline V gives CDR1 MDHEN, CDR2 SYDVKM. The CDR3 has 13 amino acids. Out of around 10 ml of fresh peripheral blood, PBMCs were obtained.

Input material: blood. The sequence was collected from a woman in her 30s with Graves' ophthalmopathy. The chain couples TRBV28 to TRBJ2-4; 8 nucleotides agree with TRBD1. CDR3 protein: CASRGQGQNIQYF. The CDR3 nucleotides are TGTGCCAGCAGAGGACAGGGCCAAAACATTCAGTACTTC. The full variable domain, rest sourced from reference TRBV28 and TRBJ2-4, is DVKVTQSSRYLVKRTGEKVFLECVQDMDHENMFWYRQDPGLGLRLIYFSYDVKMKEKGDIPEGYSVSREKKERFSLILESASTNQTSMYLCASRGQGQNIQYFGAGTRLSVL.